This T cell receptor (beta chain) stems from a study of vaccination and CD4 T cells after COVID-19. Sequencing of cultured CD4+ T cell DNA used the Oncomine TCR Beta short-read assay. TCRdb reprocessed the PCR reads with MiXCR, giving one entry per CDR3 protein. This table holds around 7,000 distinct CDR3 sequences, around 79% found once. Turning to this clonotype: Its antigen is not known.

Treatment of the sample: approximately 9-day PBMC culture with coronavirus spike peptide pools or control peptides (ViraFEST assay). The TCR originated in a human donor who had recovered from COVID-19. Material for sequencing was CD4+ T cells from blood, cultured in vitro.

The CDR3: CASRINGNTIYF. CDR3 coding DNA: TGTGCCAGCAGGATTAACGGAAACACCATATATTTT. The chain uses TRBV28 and TRBJ1-3; D is uncertain. V lost 6 bases, J lost 4 bases, and 7 bases lay in between. The CDR3 contains 12 residues. Germline V CDR1 and CDR2: MDHEN, SYDVKM.